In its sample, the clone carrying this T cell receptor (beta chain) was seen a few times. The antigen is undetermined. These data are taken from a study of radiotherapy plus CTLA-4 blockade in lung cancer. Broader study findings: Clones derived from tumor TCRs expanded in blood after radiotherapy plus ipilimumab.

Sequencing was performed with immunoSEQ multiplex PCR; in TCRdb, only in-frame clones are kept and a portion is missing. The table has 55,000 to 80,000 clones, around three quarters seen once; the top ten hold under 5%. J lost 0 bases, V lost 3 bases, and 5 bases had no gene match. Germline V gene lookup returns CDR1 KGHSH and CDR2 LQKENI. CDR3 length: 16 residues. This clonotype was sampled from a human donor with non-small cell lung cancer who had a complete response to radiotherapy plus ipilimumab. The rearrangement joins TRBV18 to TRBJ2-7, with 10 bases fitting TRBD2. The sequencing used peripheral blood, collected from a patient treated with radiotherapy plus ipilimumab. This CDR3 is CASSPDSGRSSYEQYV. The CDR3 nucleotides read TGTGCCAGCTCACCTGATAGCGGGAGGTCCTCCTACGAGCAGTACGTC.